The present entry profiles one T cell receptor beta chain with its context. The antigen this receptor binds is unknown. Per-base qualities were not stored, and no clone one base away is much larger. This sample was taken from a study of OX40 agonist ivuxolimab in advanced cancers. At the level of the whole study: Ivuxolimab, which targeted the costimulatory receptor OX40 (CD134), was an agonistic, fully human IgG2 monoclonal antibody. Patients were allowed to have had prior anti-PD-1, anti-PD-L1 or anti-CTLA-4 therapy, and 40% of the dose-escalation patients had been treated with checkpoint inhibitors. The purpose of peripheral TCRbeta sequencing was to test whether ivuxolimab changed TCR sequence diversity and led to clonal T-cell expansion. The paper describes the monotherapy dose-escalation part (N of about 47 patients) of the phase I trial of ivuxolimab. Of the approximately 50 patients in dose escalation, 19 had hepatocellular carcinoma, some 15 had melanoma, 9 had renal cell carcinoma and 9 had head and neck cancer. Partial responses were achieved by three dose-escalation patients, of whom one had hepatocellular carcinoma and two had cutaneous melanoma. Intravenous ivuxolimab was administered to patients every 2 weeks at six dose levels: 0.01, 0.1, 0.3, 1.5, 3 and 10 mg/kg. The dose-escalation cohort was over 70% male with a mean age of roughly 62 years, ranging from roughly 23 to 90.

What the authors observed across the whole study: Partial responders in the 0.1-3.0 mg/kg groups had among the lowest normalized peripheral clonal expansion, especially among CD8+ T cells. Antigen specificity was not determined for the clonally expanded peripheral T cells. Clonal expansion of both CD4+ and CD8+ blood T cells was observed from baseline to week 6 at doses 0.1 to 3.0 mg/kg. On average, CD8+ T cells showed more expanded clones than CD4+ T cells after ivuxolimab. Low levels of normalized T-cell clonal expansion were also seen in some nonresponding patients.

To sequence the TCRbeta CDR3 region, genomic DNA was isolated from the sorted cells. The immunoSEQ Assay was used for sequencing of TCRbeta CDR3 regions. Sourced from immuneACCESS, this table was stored by TCRdb with only in-frame sequences that have V and J called. A share of the clones is absent; for the studies checked, an unresolved V gene accounts for under half, and the remainder has no known explanation. The sample table shows tens of thousands of clones, and 80% to 90% are seen once. Approximately 2% of the sample is taken by the ten largest. Patients with a history of autoimmune disease or receiving systemic immunosuppression were excluded from the trial. Peripheral blood for TCR sequencing was collected from all dose cohorts at baseline, on cycle 4 day 1, and on cycle 7 day 1. Samples were obtained from an open-label, multicenter, first-in-human phase I dose-escalation trial of ivuxolimab. The trial enrolled adults with locally advanced or metastatic head and neck squamous cell, hepatocellular, melanoma or renal cell carcinoma. Before TCR sequencing, CD4+ and CD8+ T cells were separately sorted from peripheral blood.

The CDR3 holds 12 amino acids from the cysteine to the phenylalanine. Only the CDR3 region is kept as DNA, spanning 36 bases read in frame from base 1. Trimming takes 5 bases from V and 9 bases from J, and the germline ends sit 12 bases apart. Taken from the germline V gene (reference sequence), the CDR1 and CDR2 loops are SEHNR and FQNEAQ. The TCR comes from an adult with an advanced solid tumor such as melanoma, head and neck, liver or kidney cancer. The source material was CD4+ or CD8+ T cells sorted from blood, sampled in a trial of the OX40 agonist ivuxolimab. The rearranged segments are TRBV7-9 and TRBJ2-3; a tentative D match to TRBD2 spans 6 bases. The CDR3 has the sequence CASSPAGGTQYF. Here is the DNA: TGTGCCAGCAGCCCGGCTGGGGGGACGCAGTATTTT. Here the CDR3 is joined to the reference TRBV7-9 and TRBJ2-3 genes, and the full variable domain is: DTGVSQNPRHKITKRGQNVTFRCDPISEHNRLYWYRQTLGQGPEFLTYFQNEAQLEKSRLLSDRFSAERPKGSFSTLEIQRTEQGDSAMYLCASSPAGGTQYFGPGTRLTVL.